This T cell receptor (beta chain) was observed in a study of beta chain features in type 1 diabetes. Study background: Age and gender were similar between patients and healthy donors, as were cell yields. There were around 110 million sorted cells examined across all samples. Study results and limitations: VDJ junctions from type 1 diabetes patients carried fewer insertions and larger deletions. Patients with Type 1 diabetes showed moderately but significantly shorter TCRB CDR3s in all four CD4+ subsets. Patients showed naive, central memory and Treg TCRB repertoires that appeared more similar than those of healthy donors.

Of note for this clone: The antigen is undetermined.

The sequenced template was cDNA made from the entire isolated RNA. Measured with immunoSEQ multiplex PCR; TCRdb has only the in-frame clones, and not every one. The sample has approximately 150,000 clones, about 13% seen once; the top ten hold less than 1.5%. The CDR3 covers 17 residues. Germline values: CDR1 MGHRA, CDR2 YSYEKL. Trimming took 4 bases from V and 3 from J, leaving 19 bases between them. The chain employs TRBV4-1 and TRBJ2-1; weak D call: TRBD2 (6 bases). The sample was central memory CD4+ T cells from blood. The TCR originated in a man between 18 and 35 years old with type 1 diabetes. The CDR3 DNA follows: TGCGCCAGCAGCCTACCACCGGGCGGGACGGACTACAATGAGCAGTTCTTC. It is translated as CASSLPPGGTDYNEQFF.